This T cell receptor beta chain was sequenced for a study of OX40 agonist ivuxolimab in advanced cancers. General notes on the study: Ivuxolimab was a fully human IgG2 agonistic monoclonal antibody targeting the costimulatory receptor OX40 (CD134). Peripheral TCRbeta sequencing was intended to test whether TCR sequence diversity was altered and clonal T-cell expansion was caused by ivuxolimab. Patients were allowed to have had prior anti-PD-1, anti-PD-L1 or anti-CTLA-4 therapy, and approximately 43% of the dose-escalation patients had previously received checkpoint inhibitors. The paper describes the monotherapy dose-escalation part (N = 52 patients) of the phase I trial of ivuxolimab. Intravenous ivuxolimab was administered to patients every 2 weeks at six dose levels: 0.01, 0.1, 0.3, 1.5, 3 and 10 mg/kg. Partial responses occurred in three dose-escalation patients, of whom one had hepatocellular carcinoma and two had cutaneous melanoma. In the dose-escalation cohort, 70% to 85% of patients were male, and the mean age was roughly 60 years with a range of about 20 to 80. Of the roughly 51 dose-escalation patients, hepatocellular carcinoma was present in around 19, melanoma in around 15, renal cell carcinoma in 9 and head and neck cancer in 9. The research as a whole found: At doses from 0.1 to 3.0 mg/kg, clonal expansion was seen in both CD4+ and CD8+ blood T cells between baseline and week 6. Low levels of normalized T-cell clonal expansion were also seen in some patients who did not respond. In the 0.1-3.0 mg/kg groups, partial responders had among the lowest normalized peripheral clonal expansion, particularly in CD8+ T cells. After ivuxolimab, CD8+ T cells had more expanded clones than CD4+ T cells on average. Antigen specificity was not determined for the clonally expanded peripheral T cells.

A remark on this clone: Its binding antigen is unknown. Base qualities are not recorded, but no much larger clone differs from it by a single base.

Genomic DNA was isolated from the sorted cells so that the TCRbeta CDR3 region could be sequenced. The immunoSEQ Assay was used to sequence the TCRbeta CDR3 regions. The immuneACCESS repertoire file appears here via TCRdb, limited to in-frame rearrangements. These files lack a portion of the clones; in checked studies, under half of the deficit traces to unresolved V genes, and the cause of the others is not known. The sample data list around 86,000 clones, and about 88% of these were observed just once. The top ten clonotypes cover under 0.4% of the sample. The trial excluded patients who had a history of autoimmune disease or were on systemic immunosuppression. Peripheral blood for TCR sequencing was drawn from every dose cohort at baseline, at cycle 4 day 1 and at cycle 7 day 1. Samples came from an open-label, multicenter, first-in-human phase I dose-escalation trial of ivuxolimab. Adults with locally advanced or metastatic melanoma, renal cell, hepatocellular, or head and neck squamous cell carcinoma were enrolled in the trial. Before TCR sequencing, CD4+ and CD8+ T cells were separately sorted from peripheral blood.

Trimming removed 5 bases from V and 2 bases from J; the gene matches leave 3 bases unexplained. Sequences MDHEN (CDR1) and SYDVKM (CDR2) are obtained from the germline V gene. Including the terminal cysteine and phenylalanine, the CDR3 comprises 14 residues. The DNA shown is the 42-base CDR3, in frame from base 1. Recombination linked TRBV28 to TRBJ1-2, with 9 central nucleotides matching TRBD1. The receptor was derived from an adult with an advanced solid tumor such as melanoma, head and neck, liver or kidney cancer. The source material was CD4+ or CD8+ T cells sorted from blood, sampled in a trial of the OX40 agonist ivuxolimab. The sequenced DNA: TGTGCCAGCAGTACAGGGGGCAACAACTATGGCTACACCTTC. This encodes CASSTGGNNYGYTF.